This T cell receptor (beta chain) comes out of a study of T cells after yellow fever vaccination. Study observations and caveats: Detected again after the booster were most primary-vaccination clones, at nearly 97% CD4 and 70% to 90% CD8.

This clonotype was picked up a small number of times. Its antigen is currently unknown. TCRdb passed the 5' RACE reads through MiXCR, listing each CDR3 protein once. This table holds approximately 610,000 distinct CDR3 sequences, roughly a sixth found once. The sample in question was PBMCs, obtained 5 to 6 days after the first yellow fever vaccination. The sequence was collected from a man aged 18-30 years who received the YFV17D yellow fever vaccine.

The DNA of the CDR3 is TGTGCCAGCAGTTTTGTTCTCCGATACAATGAGCAGTTCTTC. Translating gives CASSFVLRYNEQFF. The chain combines TRBV27 with TRBJ2-1; D call uncertain. CDR3 length: 14 amino acids. Between the trimmed V and J ends, which lost 3 bases and 4 bases, there was a span of 10 bases. Germline CDR1 reads MNHEY; CDR2 reads SMNVEV (reference sequence).